A single sample is the source of the 19 T cell receptor gamma chains below, sequenced in a study of γδ T cells in repeated Plasmodium falciparum infection. TCRdb re-called the multiplex PCR reads with CATT. The profile shows about 26,000 gamma-chain clones, about 3% of them singletons. Flow sorting of PBMC yielded separate Vgamma9/Vdelta2+ and Vdelta2-negative gammadelta T cell populations for bulk repertoire analysis. The sample comprised gamma-delta T cells from blood. The receptors shown here come from a pool of human donors (malaria-infected and uninfected, not separated).

This clone has at least ten counts. A read error may account for a junction end that differs from germline. This sequence joins TRGV8 and TRGJ1 or TRGJ2. TCRdb supplies no J gene; here it was assigned by aligning the nucleotide sequence to germline. This CDR3 has 10 residues. Germline CDR1 VENAVY, CDR2 YDSYNSRV. The DNA for the CDR3 is TGTGCCACCAGGGATTGGAAGAAACTCTTT. It is translated as CATRDWKKLF.

This clone appeared a few times. The amino acid sequence in TCRdb belongs to a much larger clone and departs from this DNA's translation at residue 8, likely a sequencing read error; the sequence shown is translated from the DNA. The chain recombines TRGV3 with TRGJ1 or TRGJ2. The J gene was missing in TCRdb and was found by matching the end of the DNA to germline. Germline-derived CDR1 and CDR2 are VTNTFY and YDVSTARD (reference sequence). The ends lost 2 bases at V and 12 bases at J; junction bases unmatched: 7. The CDR3 is made up of 11 amino acids. CDR3 in amino acids: CATWDINRKLF. The CDR3 bases are TGTGCCACCTGGGACATTAATAGGAAACTCTTT.

For this clone: TCRdb's entry gives the protein of a much larger clone, which mismatches this DNA's translation at residue 10, likely from a read error; the protein reported here is translated from the DNA. V gene TRGV3 combines with J gene TRGJ1 or TRGJ2. The J gene comes from matching the DNA to germline here; TCRdb lacks it. This CDR3 comprises 15 residues. After removal of 2 bases from V and 7 bases from J, the junction contained 14 bases not matched to a gene. From germline, CDR1 is VTNTFY and CDR2 YDVSTARD (reference sequence). The CDR3 nucleotides are TGTGCCACCTGGGACATCACCCATGGAGCATATAAGAAACTCTTT. This sequence encodes CATWDITHGAYKKLF.

To note about this clone: TCRdb attributes to this sequence the protein of a much larger clone, which differs from the DNA translation at residue 5; a read error is likely, and the protein displayed is translated from the DNA. V is TRGV9 and J is TRGJP. Germline matching of the DNA provided the J gene here, since TCRdb leaves it blank. The germline CDR1 and CDR2 sequences are GITISATS and ISYDGTV (reference sequence). The CDR3 totals 17 residues. J was trimmed by 4 bases and V by 5 bases; bases with no gene match: 8. For the CDR3, the DNA is TGTGCCTTGTGGGGGGTCAGACAAGAGTTGGGCAAAAAAATCAAGGTATTT. Translation: CALWGVRQELGKKIKVF.

Worth noting for this clone: A single base is all that separates this from a far larger clone, so a read error is likely. This CDR3 is also generated by other DNA sequences in the sample. The CDR3 coding sequence is TGTGCCACCTGGGAGTTGAATTACTATAAGAAACTCTTT. Its protein product is CATWELNYYKKLF. The gene calls are TRGV3 and TRGJ1 or TRGJ2. TCRdb leaves out the J gene; it was filled in here by matching the DNA to germline. The CDR3 runs 13 residues. Per the germline V gene, CDR1 is VTNTFY and CDR2 is YDVSTARD (reference sequence).

This clone was counted at least ten times. The germline gene is not matched at one end of the junction; a read error may be the cause. The chain's CDR3 is CTTWDGAKGRFKIF. CDR3 nucleotide sequence: TGTACCACCTGGGATGGCGCGAAGGGGAGGTTCAAGATATTT. V and J are TRGV4 and TRGJP1. This CDR3 comprises 14 residues. From germline, CDR1 is EGSTGY and CDR2 YDSYTSSV.

This clone was seen many times. A far larger clone is one nucleotide away, so this likely arose from a read error. This same CDR3 is encoded by further DNA sequences in the sample. This chain uses TRGV9 with TRGJP. The CDR3 runs to 15 residues. Germline loops: CDR1 GITISATS, CDR2 ISYDGTV (reference sequence). The CDR3 protein is CALWDQELGKKIKVF. In DNA form, the CDR3 reads TGTGCCTTGTGGGACCAAGAGCTGGGCAAAAAAATCAAGGTATTT.

Points on this clone: This may be a read error: a much more frequent sequence differs by one nucleotide. This chain joins TRGV5 and TRGJ1 or TRGJ2. CDR1 and CDR2 from the germline V gene are VINAFY and YDVSNSKD. This CDR3 spans 11 amino acids. CDR3 nucleotide sequence: TGTGCCACTTGGGATTATCGTGGGAAACTCTTT. This translates into CATWDYRGKLF.

Note on this clone: A read error is likely here: a far larger clone is one base away. Other DNA sequences in the same sample also yield this CDR3. V is TRGV9 and J is TRGJP. No J gene is reported in TCRdb; it was inferred here by comparing the DNA with germline. Trimming took 2 bases from V and 6 from J; bases not matched to a gene: 7. This CDR3 has 17 amino acids. CDR1 is GITISATS, CDR2 ISYDGTV, per germline (reference sequence). CDR3 sequence reads: CALWEGPRELGKKIKVF. CDR3 in DNA: TGTGCCTTGTGGGAGGGTCCCCGAGAGTTGGGCAAAAAAATCAAGGTATTT.

This clone was recorded many times. The amino acid sequence in TCRdb belongs to a much larger clone and departs from this DNA's translation at residue 5, likely a sequencing read error; the sequence shown is translated from the DNA. The V and J genes are TRGV9 and TRGJ1 or TRGJ2. TCRdb lists no J gene, so it was determined here by aligning the DNA to germline. Unmatched junction bases numbered 13, after V lost 5 bases and J lost 12 bases. The length of the CDR3 is 12 residues. CDR1 and CDR2 (germline): GITISATS, ISYDGTV (reference sequence). This chain's CDR3 is CALWGGSSGKLF. The DNA for the CDR3 is TGTGCCTTGTGGGGGGGCAGTTCAGGGAAACTCTTT.

This clone was recorded at least ten times. Other DNA sequences from this sample encode an identical CDR3 as well. The J gene is TRGJ1 or TRGJ2, the V gene TRGV4. The junction had 2 bases not matched to a gene; V was cut back by 2 bases and J by 4 bases. Per the germline V gene, CDR1 is EGSTGY and CDR2 is YDSYTSSV. The length of the CDR3 is 12 residues. CDR3 nucleotides: TGTGCCACCTGGGATGTCTATTATAAGAAACTCTTT. It specifies CATWDVYYKKLF.

Of note for this clone: TCRdb's listed protein matches a much larger clone and diverges from this DNA's translation at residue 8, likely through a read error; the protein shown comes from the DNA. This chain uses TRGV2 with TRGJ1 or TRGJ2. The J gene, absent from TCRdb, was called here by matching the DNA to germline. Germline assignment: CDR1 EGSNGY and CDR2 YDSYNSKV. The V and J ends lost 2 bases and 3 bases, in that order; junction bases with no gene match: 7. The length of the CDR3 is 14 residues. The chain's CDR3 is CATWDASLYYKKLF. For the CDR3, the DNA is TGTGCCACCTGGGACGCTTCTCTTTATTATAAGAAACTCTTT.

To note about this clone: The protein TCRdb gives is from a much larger clone and does not agree with this DNA's translation at residue 12, likely a read error; the protein shown here comes from the DNA. The CDR3 coding sequence is TGTGCCTTGTGGGAGGTGCACTCCCTTTGGGGACCTATTTATTATAAGAAACTCTTT. Its translation: CALWEVHSLWGPIYYKKLF. The V call is TRGV9, the J call TRGJ1 or TRGJ2. Matching the DNA to germline supplied the J gene, which TCRdb does not give. Germline CDR1 reads GITISATS; CDR2 reads ISYDGTV (reference sequence). The CDR3 contains 19 residues. V was pared by 0 bases and J by 3 bases, with 20 bases of the junction left unmatched.

This clone was recorded at least ten times. This likely reflects a read error, since a far larger clone is one base away. The sample carries other DNA sequences with the same CDR3. The chain recombines TRGV3 with TRGJ1 or TRGJ2. CDR1 VTNTFY and CDR2 YDVSTARD come from the germline V gene (reference sequence). The CDR3 is 12 residues long. DNA for the CDR3: TGTGCCACCTGGGACAGCAGTTATAAGAAACTCTTC. This codes for CATWDSSYKKLF.

This clone has a handful of counts. The protein TCRdb lists belongs to a much larger clone and differs from this DNA's translation at residue 8, which points to a read error; the protein shown is made from the DNA. V usage is TRGV4 and J usage is TRGJP2. TCRdb does not report a J gene; here it was assigned by matching the DNA to germline references. With V trimmed by 5 bases and J by 8 bases, 11 bases remained unmatched. Germline loops: CDR1 EGSTGY, CDR2 YDSYTSSV. This CDR3 is built from 14 residues. DNA for the CDR3: TGTGCCACCTGGGCCCCAGCTAGAGATTGGATCAAGACGTTT. It yields the protein CATWAPARDWIKTF.

This clone has a count of ten or more. A far more abundant clone sits one base away, making this likely a read error. In the same sample, other DNA sequences code for this CDR3. J is TRGJ1 or TRGJ2 and V is TRGV9. This CDR3 is built from 14 residues. The germline V gene has CDR1 GITISATS and CDR2 ISYDGTV (reference sequence). With V trimmed by 2 bases and J by 1 base, 5 bases remained unmatched. CDR3 bases: TGTGCCTTGTGGGAGGGGAAAAATTATTATAAGAAACTCTTT. This encodes CALWEGKNYYKKLF.

This clone was observed a few times. TCRdb assigns this DNA the protein of a much larger clone, which departs from its translation at residue 8; this likely reflects a read error, and the protein shown comes from translating the DNA. The chain employs TRGV2 and TRGJ1 or TRGJ2. No J gene was available from TCRdb, and it was assigned here by a germline match of the DNA. There are 14 residues in the CDR3. The V and J ends lost 1 base and 5 bases, in that order; junction bases with no gene match: 8. Looked up from germline, CDR1 is EGSNGY and CDR2 is YDSYNSKV. CDR3 loop: CATWDGLMHYKKLF. In nucleotides, the CDR3 is TGTGCCACCTGGGACGGATTAATGCATTATAAGAAACTCTTT.

This clone came up a few times. The translation of this DNA and the TCRdb protein of a much larger clone differ at residue 5, probably owing to a read error; the protein shown here is translated from the DNA. V and J are TRGV9 and TRGJ1 or TRGJ2. TCRdb offers no J gene call, so here the DNA was matched to germline to obtain one. Per the germline V gene, CDR1 is GITISATS and CDR2 is ISYDGTV (reference sequence). Trimming at V came to 5 bases and at J to 4 bases, leaving 11 bases not matched to a gene. The CDR3 runs 14 residues. CDR3 coding DNA: TGTGCCTTGTGGGGGGCCGGCACCTATTATAAGAAACTCTTT. This translates into CALWGAGTYYKKLF.

Ten or more counts support this clone. A far larger clone differs by one base, so this is likely a read error. Other DNA sequences in the sample encode the same CDR3. The chain couples TRGV2 to TRGJ1 or TRGJ2. The CDR3 runs to 13 residues. Germline V gene lookup returns CDR1 EGSNGY and CDR2 YDSYNSKV. CDR3 nucleotides: TGTGCCACTTGGGACGGGAAGGGCGATAAGAAACTCTTT. Translated: CATWDGKGDKKLF.